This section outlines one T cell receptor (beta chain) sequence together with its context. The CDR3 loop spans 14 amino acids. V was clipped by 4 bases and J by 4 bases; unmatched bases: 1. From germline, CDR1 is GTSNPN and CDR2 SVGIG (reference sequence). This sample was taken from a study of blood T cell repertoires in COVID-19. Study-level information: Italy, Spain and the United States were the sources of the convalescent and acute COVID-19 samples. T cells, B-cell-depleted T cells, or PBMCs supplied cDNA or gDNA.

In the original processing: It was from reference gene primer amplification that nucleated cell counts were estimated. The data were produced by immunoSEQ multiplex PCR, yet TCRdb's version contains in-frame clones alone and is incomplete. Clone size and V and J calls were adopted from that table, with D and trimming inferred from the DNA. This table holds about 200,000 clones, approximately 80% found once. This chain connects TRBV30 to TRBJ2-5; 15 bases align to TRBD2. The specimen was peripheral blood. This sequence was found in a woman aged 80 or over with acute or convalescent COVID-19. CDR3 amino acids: CAWKGLAGGETQYF. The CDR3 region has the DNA TGTGCCTGGAAGGGACTAGCGGGGGGAGAGACCCAGTACTTC. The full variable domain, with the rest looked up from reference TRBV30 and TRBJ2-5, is SQTIHQWPATLVQPVGSPLSLECTVEGTSNPNLYWYRQAAGRGLQLLFYSVGIGQISSEVPQNLSASRPQDRQFILSSKKLLLSDSGFYLCAWKGLAGGETQYFGPGTRLLVL.